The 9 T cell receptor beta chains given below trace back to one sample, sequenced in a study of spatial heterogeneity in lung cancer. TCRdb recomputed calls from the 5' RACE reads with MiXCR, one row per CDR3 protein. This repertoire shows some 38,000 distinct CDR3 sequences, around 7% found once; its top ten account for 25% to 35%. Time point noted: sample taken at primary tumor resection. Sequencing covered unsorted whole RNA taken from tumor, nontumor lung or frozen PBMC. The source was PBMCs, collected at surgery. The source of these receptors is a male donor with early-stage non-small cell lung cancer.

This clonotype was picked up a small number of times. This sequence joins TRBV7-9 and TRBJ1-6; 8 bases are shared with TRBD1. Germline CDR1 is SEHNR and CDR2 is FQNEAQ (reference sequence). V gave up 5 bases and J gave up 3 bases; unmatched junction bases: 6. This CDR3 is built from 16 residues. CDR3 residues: CASSQGQGFYNSPLHF. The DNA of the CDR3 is TGTGCCAGCAGCCAAGGACAGGGTTTCTATAATTCACCCCTCCACTTT.

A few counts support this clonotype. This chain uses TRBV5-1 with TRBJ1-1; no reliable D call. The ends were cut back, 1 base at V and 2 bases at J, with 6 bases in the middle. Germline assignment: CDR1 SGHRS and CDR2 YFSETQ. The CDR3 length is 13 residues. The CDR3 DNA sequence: TGCGCCAGCAGCTTGACAGTTAACACTGAAGCTTTCTTT. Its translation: CASSLTVNTEAFF.

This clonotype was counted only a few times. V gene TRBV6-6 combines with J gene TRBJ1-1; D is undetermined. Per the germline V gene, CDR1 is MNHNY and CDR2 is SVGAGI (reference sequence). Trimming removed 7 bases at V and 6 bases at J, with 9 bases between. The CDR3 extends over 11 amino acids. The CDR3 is CASKGFAEAFF. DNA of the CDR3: TGTGCCAGCAAGGGTTTCGCTGAAGCTTTCTTT.

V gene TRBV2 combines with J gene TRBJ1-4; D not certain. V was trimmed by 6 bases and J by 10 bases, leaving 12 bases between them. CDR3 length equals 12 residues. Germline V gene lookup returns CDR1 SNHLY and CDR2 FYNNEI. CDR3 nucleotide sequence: TGTGCCAGCAGGAGGCCCTTAGGAAAACTGTTTTTT. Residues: CASRRPLGKLFF.

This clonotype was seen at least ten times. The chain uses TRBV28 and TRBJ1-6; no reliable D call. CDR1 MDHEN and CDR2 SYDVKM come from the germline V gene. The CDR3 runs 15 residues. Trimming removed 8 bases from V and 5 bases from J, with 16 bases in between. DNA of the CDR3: TGTGCCAGCGGCCTGGACCGGTCAAATAATTCACCCCTCCACTTT. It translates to CASGLDRSNNSPLHF.

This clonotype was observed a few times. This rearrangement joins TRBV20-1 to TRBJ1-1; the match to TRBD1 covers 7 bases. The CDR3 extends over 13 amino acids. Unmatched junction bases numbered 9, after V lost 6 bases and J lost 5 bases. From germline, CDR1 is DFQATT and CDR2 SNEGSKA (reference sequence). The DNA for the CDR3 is TGCAGTGCCATGAGGGGGCCGGGTACTGAAGCTTTCTTT. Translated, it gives CSAMRGPGTEAFF.

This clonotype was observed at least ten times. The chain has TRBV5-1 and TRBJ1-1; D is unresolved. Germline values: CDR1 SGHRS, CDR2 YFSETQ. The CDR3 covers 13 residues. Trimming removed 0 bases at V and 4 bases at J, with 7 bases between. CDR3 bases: TGCGCCAGCAGCTTGGACAGAGCCACTGAAGCTTTCTTT. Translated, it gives CASSLDRATEAFF. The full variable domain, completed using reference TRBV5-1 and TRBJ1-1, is KAGVTQTPRYLIKTRGQQVTLSCSPISGHRSVSWYQQTPGQGLQFLFEYFSETQRNKGNFPGRFSGRQFSNSRSEMNVSTLELGDSALYLCASSLDRATEAFFGQGTRLTVV.

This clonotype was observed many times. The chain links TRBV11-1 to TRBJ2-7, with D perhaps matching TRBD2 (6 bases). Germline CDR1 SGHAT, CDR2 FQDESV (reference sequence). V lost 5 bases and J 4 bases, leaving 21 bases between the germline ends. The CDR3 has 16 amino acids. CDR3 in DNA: TGTGCCAGCAGCCCCCTCGGGGCGGGGATGGTGTACGAGCAGTACTTC. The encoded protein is CASSPLGAGMVYEQYF.

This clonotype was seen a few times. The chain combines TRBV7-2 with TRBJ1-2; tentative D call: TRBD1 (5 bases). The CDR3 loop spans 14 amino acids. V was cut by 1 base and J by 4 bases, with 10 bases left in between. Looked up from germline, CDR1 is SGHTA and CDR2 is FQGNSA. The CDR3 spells CASSLDQGGYGYTF. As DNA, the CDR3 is TGTGCCAGCAGCTTAGATCAGGGTGGCTATGGCTACACCTTC. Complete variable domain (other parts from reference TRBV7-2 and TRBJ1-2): GAGVSQSPSNKVTEKGKDVELRCDPISGHTALYWYRQSLGQGLEFLIYFQGNSAPDKSGLPSDRFSAERTGGSVSTLTIQRTQQEDSAVYLCASSLDQGGYGYTFGSGTRLTVV.